This TCR beta chain was documented in a study of shared clonotypes between healthy human individuals. Naive CD8 cells comprised CD45RO-negative, CCR7-positively selected cells, excluding terminally differentiated effector memory CD45RA+ cells. Method: immunoSEQ multiplex PCR; TCRdb's copy keeps in-frame clones and lacks some. The sample includes roughly 600,000 clones, nearly 98% of them seen just once. Germline V gene data show CDR1 as SGHTA and CDR2 as FQGTGA. Trimming shortened V by 4 bases and J by 3 bases, and 7 bases separated the two germline ends. CDR3 length: 12 residues. Sequenced input: naive CD8+ T cells sorted from blood. This TCR was sampled from a man aged 25-40 years in good health. The rearrangement links TRBV7-3 to TRBJ2-7; unclear D gene. This chain's CDR3 is CASSSTGYEQYF. Here the CDR3 DNA reads TGTGCCAGCAGCTCGACGGGCTACGAGCAGTACTTC.